The 18 T cell receptor beta chains presented below share a single source sample, sequenced in a study of CD8+CD57+ T cells in acquired aplastic anemia. Genomic DNA acted as the template from which TCR beta VDJ combination and CDR3 sequence profiling were carried out. TCRdb processed the reads anew with MiXCR; each CDR3 protein has one entry. The sample yields around 190,000 distinct CDR3 sequences, approximately 57% seen once. The specimen was sorted CD4+, CD8+, or CD8+CD57+ T cells (not recorded which) from PBMCs. The receptors derive from a human donor in good health.

The gene calls are TRBV19 and TRBJ2-3; 8 positions agree with TRBD1. Germline V gives CDR1 LNHDA, CDR2 SQIVND (reference sequence). This CDR3 contains 16 residues. The trim removed 2 bases at V and 6 bases at J, leaving 10 bases unmatched. This chain's CDR3 is CASSITGAGGADTQYF. The CDR3 nucleotides read TGTGCCAGTAGTATAACTGGGGCAGGGGGCGCGGATACGCAGTATTTT.

This clonotype appeared many times. The chain is built from TRBV6-1 and TRBJ2-4, with TRBD1 matching 10 bases. Unmatched junction bases numbered 5, after V lost 1 base and J lost 8 bases. The CDR3 runs 15 residues. Germline CDR1 and CDR2: MNHNS and SASEGT. The CDR3 region has the DNA TGTGCCAGCAGTGAAGAGGGACAGGGGTTCGACATTCAGTACTTC. It yields the protein CASSEEGQGFDIQYF.

The CDR3 spells CASSEGGLGTRGGDAQYF. The DNA for the CDR3 is TGTGCCAGCAGTGAGGGGGGGCTCGGGACACGAGGCGGGGATGCGCAGTATTTT. The rearrangement uses TRBV25-1 and TRBJ2-3, with D possibly matching TRBD2 (7 bases). Germline lookup yields CDR1 MGHDK and CDR2 SYGVNS. The CDR3 is 18 amino acids. V was trimmed by 3 bases and J by 10 bases, leaving 29 bases between them.

In this sample, this clonotype turned up a few times. The genes are TRBV20-1 and TRBJ2-7, with a tentative D call TRBD2 (6 bases). This CDR3 has 12 residues. Germline V gives CDR1 DFQATT, CDR2 SNEGSKA (reference sequence). Trimming took 6 bases from V and 0 from J, leaving 9 bases between them. The DNA of the CDR3 is TGCAGTGCAGCGGGCGGCTCCTACGAGCAGTACTTC. Translated: CSAAGGSYEQYF.

A note on this clonotype: The conserved phenylalanine or tryptophan is not found at the CDR3 terminus, so this likely reflects a read error. The DNA is omitted, as the CDR3 cannot be located on it reliably, and the CDR3 follows TCRdb's listing. The chain carries TRBV10-1 and TRBJ2-2. Both ends counted, the CDR3 spans 12 residues. The V gene's germline CDR1 is WNHNN and CDR2 SYGVQD (reference sequence). The CDR3 loop reads CASSERTPGSGC.

The rearrangement joins TRBV2 to TRBJ2-1, with D unclear. Germline CDR1 and CDR2: SNHLY and FYNNEI. The ends were cut back, 7 bases at V and 10 bases at J, with 14 bases in the middle. The CDR3 is 12 residues long. CDR3 DNA: TGTGCCAGCAAGGAGAAAGCCTACGAGCAGTTCTTC. This translates into CASKEKAYEQFF.

The chain uses TRBV7-9 and TRBJ2-1; D is undetermined. This CDR3 is 17 amino acids long. The germline V gene encodes CDR1 SEHNR and CDR2 FQNEAQ (reference sequence). Between the trimmed V and J ends, which lost 5 bases and 4 bases, there was a span of 21 bases. CDR3 sequence (DNA): TGTGCCAGCAGCCAACGTTCGTCCAGCAATGGGTACAATGAGCAGTTCTTC. Translating it yields CASSQRSSSNGYNEQFF.

The V call is TRBV19, the J call TRBJ1-1, with 7 bases that match TRBD1. The CDR3 runs 15 residues. Germline V CDR1 and CDR2: LNHDA, SQIVND (reference sequence). J gave up 2 bases and V 3 bases, and 6 bases lay outside the gene matches. The CDR3 DNA reads as TGTGCCAGTAGTATCGGGACAGAGCGTAACACTGAAGCTTTCTTT. Translation gives CASSIGTERNTEAFF. The variable domain in full, completed from reference TRBV19 and TRBJ1-1, reads DGGITQSPKYLFRKEGQNVTLSCEQNLNHDAMYWYRQDPGQGLRLIYYSQIVNDFQKGDIAEGYSVSREKKESFPLTVTSAQKNPTAFYLCASSIGTERNTEAFFGQGTRLTVV.

This chain uses TRBV2 with TRBJ2-7; 9 bases fit TRBD1. Trimming took 4 bases from V and 2 from J; bases not matched to a gene: 6. The germline V gene encodes CDR1 SNHLY and CDR2 FYNNEI. This CDR3 region has 15 residues. The CDR3 reads CASSVETGGPYEQYF. The CDR3 bases are TGTGCCAGCAGTGTGGAGACAGGGGGGCCCTACGAGCAGTACTTC.

On this clonotype itself: This likely comes from a read error, as the CDR3 has no conserved phenylalanine or tryptophan at its end. The DNA is omitted, as the CDR3 cannot be located on it reliably, and the CDR3 follows TCRdb's listing. The chain employs TRBV5-4 and TRBJ2-7; the table's D gene call, TRBD2, was not cross checked with the DNA. From germline, CDR1 is SGHNT and CDR2 YYREEE (reference sequence). 8 amino acids form the CDR3, both terminal residues included. The CDR3 loop reads CASSLPAG.

This clonotype was seen repeatedly, ten times or more. The V and J genes are TRBV2 and TRBJ1-2, with 7 bases identical to TRBD1. The CDR3 is 14 amino acids. In germline, CDR1 is SNHLY, CDR2 FYNNEI. The junction had 10 bases not matched to a gene; V was cut back by 7 bases and J by 5 bases. CDR3: CASKGEGQKYGYTF. The CDR3 bases are TGTGCCAGCAAAGGAGAGGGACAGAAGTATGGCTACACCTTC.

This rearrangement joins TRBV24-1 to TRBJ1-5, with 12 bases aligning to TRBD1. The CDR3 is 16 amino acids. Trimming cost V 4 bases and J 5 bases; bases outside gene matches: 5. Germline V lookup: CDR1 KGHDR, CDR2 SFDVKD. Here the CDR3 DNA reads TGTGCCACCAGTGAACCAGGGACAGGGGGCGATCAGCCCCAGCATTTT. This codes for CATSEPGTGGDQPQHF.

The chain links TRBV2 to TRBJ2-7; 11 bases are a match to TRBD2. Germline V lookup: CDR1 SNHLY, CDR2 FYNNEI. V shed 7 bases, J shed 3 bases, and the junction held 5 bases outside the gene matches. The length of the CDR3 is 14 residues. The CDR3 loop reads CASNSGGALYEQYF. The CDR3 region has the DNA TGTGCCAGCAATAGCGGGGGGGCCCTCTACGAGCAGTACTTC.

The CDR3 reads CSAGDTANYGYTF. The CDR3 DNA reads TGCAGTGCTGGGGACACAGCTAACTATGGCTACACCTTC. This chain connects TRBV20-1 to TRBJ1-2; tentatively, D is TRBD1 (6 bases). The V end lost 5 bases, the J end lost 0 bases, and 10 bases lay between the germline ends. The CDR3 runs to 13 residues. CDR1 and CDR2 from the germline V gene are DFQATT and SNEGSKA (reference sequence).

In nucleotides, the CDR3 is TGCAGCGTGGCCGGGACTAGCGGGAGCCACACCGGGGAGCTGTTTTTT. Translated, it gives CSVAGTSGSHTGELFF. V gene TRBV29-1 combines with J gene TRBJ2-2; 14 bases fit TRBD2. The CDR3 covers 16 residues. V trimming: 6 bases; J trimming: 3 bases; junction bases outside the gene matches: 6. Germline CDR1 SQVTM, CDR2 ANQGSEA.

The table lists this clonotype with many counts. The rearrangement joins TRBV29-1 to TRBJ2-6; D unclear. The CDR3 has 14 amino acids. V shed 6 bases and J shed 2 bases, with 11 bases lying between them. The germline gives CDR1 SQVTM, CDR2 ANQGSEA. This CDR3 is CSVEQFTGANVLTF. For the CDR3, the DNA is TGCAGCGTCGAACAGTTTACTGGGGCCAACGTCCTGACTTTC.

The CDR3 spells CASSEWVSGTDTQYF. CDR3 sequence (DNA): TGTGCCAGCAGTGAGTGGGTTAGCGGCACAGATACGCAGTATTTT. The rearrangement links TRBV25-1 to TRBJ2-3; possible D gene TRBD2, 5 bases. CDR1 and CDR2 (germline): MGHDK, SYGVNS. Trimming left V 3 bases short and J 1 base short, with 11 bases between. The CDR3 is 15 residues long.

The genes are TRBV9 and TRBJ2-7; 8 bases are shared with TRBD2. J was trimmed by 7 bases and V by 2 bases; bases with no gene match: 11. The CDR3 covers 15 residues. CDR1 and CDR2 from the germline V gene are SGDLS and YYNGEE. The CDR3 nucleotides read TGTGCCAGCAGCGTTAGCGGGGCTACTGTCAATGAGCAGTACTTC. This gives the protein CASSVSGATVNEQYF.